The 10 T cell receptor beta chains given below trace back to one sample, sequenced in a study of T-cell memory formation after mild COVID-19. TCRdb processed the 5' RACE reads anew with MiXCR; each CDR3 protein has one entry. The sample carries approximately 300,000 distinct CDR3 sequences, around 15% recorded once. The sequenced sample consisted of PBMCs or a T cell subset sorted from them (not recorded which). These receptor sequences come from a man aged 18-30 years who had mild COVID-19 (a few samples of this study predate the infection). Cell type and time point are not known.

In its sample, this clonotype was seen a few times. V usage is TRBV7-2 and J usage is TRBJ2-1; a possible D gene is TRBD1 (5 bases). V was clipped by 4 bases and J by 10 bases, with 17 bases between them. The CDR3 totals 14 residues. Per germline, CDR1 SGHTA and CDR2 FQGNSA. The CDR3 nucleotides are TGTGCCAGCAGCTCCCTCCTAGGGGCCAAGGAGCAGTTCTTC. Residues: CASSSLLGAKEQFF.

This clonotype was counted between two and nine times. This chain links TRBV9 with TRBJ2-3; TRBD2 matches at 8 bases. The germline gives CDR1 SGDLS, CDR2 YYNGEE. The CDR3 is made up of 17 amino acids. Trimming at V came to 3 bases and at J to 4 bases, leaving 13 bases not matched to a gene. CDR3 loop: CASSGYARGGYADTQYF. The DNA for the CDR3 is TGTGCCAGCAGCGGCTACGCACGGGGGGGCTATGCAGATACGCAGTATTTT. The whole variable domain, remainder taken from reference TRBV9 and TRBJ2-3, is DSGVTQTPKHLITATGQRVTLRCSPRSGDLSVYWYQQSLDQGLQFLIQYYNGEERAKGNILERFSAQQFPDLHSELNLSSLELGDSALYFCASSGYARGGYADTQYFGPGTRLTVL.

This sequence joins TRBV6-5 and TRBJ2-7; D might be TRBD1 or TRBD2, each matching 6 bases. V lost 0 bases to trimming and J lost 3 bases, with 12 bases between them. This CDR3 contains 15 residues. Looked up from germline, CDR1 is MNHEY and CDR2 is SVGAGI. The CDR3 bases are TGTGCCAGCAGTTACTCGAAAGGGGGAGGCTACGAGCAGTACTTC. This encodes CASSYSKGGGYEQYF.

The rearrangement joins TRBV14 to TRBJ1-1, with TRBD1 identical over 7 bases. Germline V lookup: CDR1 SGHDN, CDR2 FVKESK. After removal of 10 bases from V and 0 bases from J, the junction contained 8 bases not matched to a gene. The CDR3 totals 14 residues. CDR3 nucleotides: TGTGCCATCGAACAGGGGACCATGAACACTGAAGCTTTCTTT. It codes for CAIEQGTMNTEAFF.

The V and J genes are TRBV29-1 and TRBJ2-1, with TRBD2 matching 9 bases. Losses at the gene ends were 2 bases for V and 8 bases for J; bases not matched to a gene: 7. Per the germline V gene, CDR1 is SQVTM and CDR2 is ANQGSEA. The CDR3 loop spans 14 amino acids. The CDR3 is CSVELAGRGYEQFF. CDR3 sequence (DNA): TGCAGCGTTGAACTAGCGGGACGTGGGTATGAGCAGTTCTTC.

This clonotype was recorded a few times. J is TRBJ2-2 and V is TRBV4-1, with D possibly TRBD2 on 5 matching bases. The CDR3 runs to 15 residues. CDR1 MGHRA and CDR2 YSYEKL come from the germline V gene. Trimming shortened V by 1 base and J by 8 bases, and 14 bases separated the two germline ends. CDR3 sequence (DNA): TGCGCCAGCAGCCAAGCCCGCGGGTTTAGGGGGGAGCTGTTTTTT. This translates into CASSQARGFRGELFF.

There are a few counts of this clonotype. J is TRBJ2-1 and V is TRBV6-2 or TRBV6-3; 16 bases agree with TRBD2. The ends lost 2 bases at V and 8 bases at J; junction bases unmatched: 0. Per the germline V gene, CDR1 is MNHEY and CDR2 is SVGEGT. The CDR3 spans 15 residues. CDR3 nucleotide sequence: TGTGCCAGCAGTTACGGGACTAGCGGGGGGGATGAGCAGTTCTTC. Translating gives CASSYGTSGGDEQFF.

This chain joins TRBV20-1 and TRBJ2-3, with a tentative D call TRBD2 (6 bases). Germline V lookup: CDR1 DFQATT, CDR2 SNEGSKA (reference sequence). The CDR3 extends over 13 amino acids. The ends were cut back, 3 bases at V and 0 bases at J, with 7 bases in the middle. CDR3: CSARGGSTDTQYF. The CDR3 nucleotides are TGCAGTGCTAGGGGGGGTAGCACAGATACGCAGTATTTT.

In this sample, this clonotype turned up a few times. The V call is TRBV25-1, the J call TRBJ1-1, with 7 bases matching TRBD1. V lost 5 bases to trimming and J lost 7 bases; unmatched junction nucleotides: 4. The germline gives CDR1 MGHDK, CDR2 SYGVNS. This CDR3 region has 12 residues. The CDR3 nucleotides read TGTGCCAGCAGTAGGACAGGTAATGAAGCTTTCTTT. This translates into CASSRTGNEAFF.

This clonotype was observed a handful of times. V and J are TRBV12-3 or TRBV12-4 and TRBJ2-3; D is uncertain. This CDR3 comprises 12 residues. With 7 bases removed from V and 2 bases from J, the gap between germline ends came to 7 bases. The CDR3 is CASTQDTDTQYF. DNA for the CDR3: TGTGCCAGCACCCAGGACACAGATACGCAGTATTTT.